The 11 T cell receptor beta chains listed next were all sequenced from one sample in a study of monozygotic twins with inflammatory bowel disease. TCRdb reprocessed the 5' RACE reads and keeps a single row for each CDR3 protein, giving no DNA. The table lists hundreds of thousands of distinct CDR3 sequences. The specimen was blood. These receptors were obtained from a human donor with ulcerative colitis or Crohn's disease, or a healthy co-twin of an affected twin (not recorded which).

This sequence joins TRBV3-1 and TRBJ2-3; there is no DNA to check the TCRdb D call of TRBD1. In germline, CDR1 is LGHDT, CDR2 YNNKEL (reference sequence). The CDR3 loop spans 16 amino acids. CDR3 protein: CASSRGGGTSTDTQYF.

CDR3: CASSDRGSTDTQYF. This chain links TRBV6-1 with TRBJ2-3; the TCRdb call, TRBD2, lacks DNA for checking. The CDR3 length is 14 residues. Germline assignment: CDR1 MNHNS and CDR2 SASEGT.

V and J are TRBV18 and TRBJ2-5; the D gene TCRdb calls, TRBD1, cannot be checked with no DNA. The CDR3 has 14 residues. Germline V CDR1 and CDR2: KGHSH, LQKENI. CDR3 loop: CASSPGKTEETQYF. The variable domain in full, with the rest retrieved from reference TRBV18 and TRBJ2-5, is NAGVMQNPRHLVRRRGQEARLRCSPMKGHSHVYWYRQLPEEGLKFMVYLQKENIIDESGMPKERFSAEFPKEGPSILRIQQVVRGDSAAYFCASSPGKTEETQYFGPGTRLLVL.

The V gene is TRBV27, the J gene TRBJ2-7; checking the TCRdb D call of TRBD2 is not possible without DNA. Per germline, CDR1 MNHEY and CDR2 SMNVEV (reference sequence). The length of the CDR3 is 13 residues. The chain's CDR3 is CASRTTVSYEQYF.

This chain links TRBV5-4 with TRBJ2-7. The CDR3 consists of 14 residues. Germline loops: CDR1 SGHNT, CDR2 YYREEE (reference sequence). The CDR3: CASSTYLDGYEQYF. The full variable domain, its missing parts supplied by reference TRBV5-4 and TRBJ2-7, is ETGVTQSPTHLIKTRGQQVTLRCSSQSGHNTVSWYQQALGQGPQFIFQYYREEENGRGNFPPRFSGLQFPNYSSELNVNALELDDSALYLCASSTYLDGYEQYFGPGTRLTVT.

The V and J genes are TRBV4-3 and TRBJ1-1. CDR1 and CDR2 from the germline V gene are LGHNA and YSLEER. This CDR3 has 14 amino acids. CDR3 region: CASSQTRSRTQAFF.

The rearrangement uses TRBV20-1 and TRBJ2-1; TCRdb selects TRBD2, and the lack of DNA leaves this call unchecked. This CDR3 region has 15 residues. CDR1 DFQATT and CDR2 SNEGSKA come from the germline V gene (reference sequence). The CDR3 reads CSATRGQRDSNEQFF.

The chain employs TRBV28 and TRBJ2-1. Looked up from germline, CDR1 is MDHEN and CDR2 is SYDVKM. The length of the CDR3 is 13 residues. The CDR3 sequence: CASRAREYNEQFF.

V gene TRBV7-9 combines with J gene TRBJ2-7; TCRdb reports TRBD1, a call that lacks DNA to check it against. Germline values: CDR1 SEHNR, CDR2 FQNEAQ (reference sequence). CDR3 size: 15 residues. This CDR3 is CASSWGQGRSYEQYF.

The CDR3 is CASSDVDRFTGELFF. The genes are TRBV5-1 and TRBJ2-2; TCRdb returns TRBD1, unconfirmable since there is no DNA. CDR3 length: 15 residues. Germline V gene lookup returns CDR1 SGHRS and CDR2 YFSETQ.

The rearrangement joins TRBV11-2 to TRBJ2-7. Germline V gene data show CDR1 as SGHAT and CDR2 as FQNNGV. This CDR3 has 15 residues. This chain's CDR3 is CASRTSGASSYEQYF.